The clone carrying this T cell receptor (delta chain) was observed a handful of times. This sample was included in a study of gamma-delta T cells after stem cell transplantation. TCRdb re-called the RT-PCR reads via CATT. Altogether some 10,000 delta-chain clones are present, about 1.2% being singletons, with the ten largest covering approximately 10%. Looked up from germline, CDR1 is GEAIGNYY and CDR2 is EKD. V dropped 2 bases and J dropped 6; count of bases not matched to a gene: 12. This CDR3 spans 17 amino acids. The sequenced material came from gamma-delta T cells. This receptor was identified in a human donor. It is not recorded whose cells these are; they may come from a transplant donor. This chain joins TRDV2 and TRDJ1; 12 nucleotides match TRDD3. The CDR3 sequence: CACDRVGTGGYPNKLIF. In DNA, the CDR3 is TGTGCCTGTGACAGAGTGGGTACTGGGGGATACCCCAATAAACTCATCTTT.